The T cell receptor (beta chain) described here comes from a study of control samples from healthy donors and cancer patients. V lost 2 bases and J 8 bases, leaving 13 bases between the germline ends. This CDR3 comprises 15 residues. The germline CDR1 and CDR2 sequences are SEHNR and FQNEAQ (reference sequence). Libraries were prepared by immunoSEQ multiplex PCR; TCRdb keeps only in-frame clonotypes and omits some of them. The profile shows roughly 370,000 clones, approximately 92% of them singletons. The gene calls are TRBV7-9 and TRBJ1-6; the D is unclear. Source material: PBMCs. This clonotype was sampled from a man aged 35 to 55 with head and neck cancer. In DNA form, the CDR3 reads TGTGCCAGCAGCTTACTTCGGGGTACGGATTCACCCCTCCACTTT. Amino acids: CASSLLRGTDSPLHF.